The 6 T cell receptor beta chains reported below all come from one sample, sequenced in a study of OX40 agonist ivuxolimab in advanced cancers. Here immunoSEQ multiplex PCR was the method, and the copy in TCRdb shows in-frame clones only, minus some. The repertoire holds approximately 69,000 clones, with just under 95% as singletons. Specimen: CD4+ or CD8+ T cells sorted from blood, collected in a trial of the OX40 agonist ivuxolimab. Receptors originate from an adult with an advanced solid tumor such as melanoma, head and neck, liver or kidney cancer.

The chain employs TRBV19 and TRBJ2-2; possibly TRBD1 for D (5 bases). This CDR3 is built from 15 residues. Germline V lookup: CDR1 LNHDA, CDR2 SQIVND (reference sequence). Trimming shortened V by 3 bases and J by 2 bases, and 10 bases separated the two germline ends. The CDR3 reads CASSIMQGNTGELFF. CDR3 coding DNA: TGTGCCAGTAGTATTATGCAGGGAAACACCGGGGAGCTGTTTTTT.

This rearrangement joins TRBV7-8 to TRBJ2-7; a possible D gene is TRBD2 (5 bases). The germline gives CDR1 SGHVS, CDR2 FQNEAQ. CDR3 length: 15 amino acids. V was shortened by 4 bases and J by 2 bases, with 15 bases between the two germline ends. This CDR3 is CASSSSGMAAYEQYF. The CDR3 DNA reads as TGTGCCAGCAGCTCCTCCGGGATGGCGGCCTACGAGCAGTACTTC.

The CDR3 coding sequence is TGTGCCAGTAGTCACCTCTCAGCTGGCTACACCTTC. Its protein product is CASSHLSAGYTF. This chain connects TRBV19 to TRBJ1-2; D is unclear. The germline V gene encodes CDR1 LNHDA and CDR2 SQIVND (reference sequence). The V and J ends lost 5 bases and 7 bases respectively, with 11 bases between them. CDR3 length equals 12 residues. Together with reference TRBV19 and TRBJ1-2, the CDR3 gives the full variable domain: DGGITQSPKYLFRKEGQNVTLSCEQNLNHDAMYWYRQDPGQGLRLIYYSQIVNDFQKGDIAEGYSVSREKKESFPLTVTSAQKNPTAFYLCASSHLSAGYTFGSGTRLTVV.

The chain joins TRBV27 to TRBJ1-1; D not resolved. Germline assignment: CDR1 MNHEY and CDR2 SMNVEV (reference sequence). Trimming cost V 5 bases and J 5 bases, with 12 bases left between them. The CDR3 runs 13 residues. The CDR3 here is CASSELSFTEAFF. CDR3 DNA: TGTGCCAGCAGTGAGCTATCATTTACTGAAGCTTTCTTT.

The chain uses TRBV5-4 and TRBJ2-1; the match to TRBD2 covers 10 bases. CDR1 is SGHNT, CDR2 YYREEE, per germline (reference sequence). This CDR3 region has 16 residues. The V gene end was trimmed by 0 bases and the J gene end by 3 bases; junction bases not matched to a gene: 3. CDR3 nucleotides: TGTGCCAGCAGCTTGGTTAGCGGGGGGTTCTACAATGAGCAGTTCTTC. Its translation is CASSLVSGGFYNEQFF.

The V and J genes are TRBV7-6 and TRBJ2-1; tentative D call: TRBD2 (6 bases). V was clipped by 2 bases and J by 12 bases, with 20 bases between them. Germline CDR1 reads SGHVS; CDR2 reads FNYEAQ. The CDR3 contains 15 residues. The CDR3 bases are TGTGCCAGCAGCTTACAATCCGGGACTCCTACCTGGCAGTTCTTC. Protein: CASSLQSGTPTWQFF.